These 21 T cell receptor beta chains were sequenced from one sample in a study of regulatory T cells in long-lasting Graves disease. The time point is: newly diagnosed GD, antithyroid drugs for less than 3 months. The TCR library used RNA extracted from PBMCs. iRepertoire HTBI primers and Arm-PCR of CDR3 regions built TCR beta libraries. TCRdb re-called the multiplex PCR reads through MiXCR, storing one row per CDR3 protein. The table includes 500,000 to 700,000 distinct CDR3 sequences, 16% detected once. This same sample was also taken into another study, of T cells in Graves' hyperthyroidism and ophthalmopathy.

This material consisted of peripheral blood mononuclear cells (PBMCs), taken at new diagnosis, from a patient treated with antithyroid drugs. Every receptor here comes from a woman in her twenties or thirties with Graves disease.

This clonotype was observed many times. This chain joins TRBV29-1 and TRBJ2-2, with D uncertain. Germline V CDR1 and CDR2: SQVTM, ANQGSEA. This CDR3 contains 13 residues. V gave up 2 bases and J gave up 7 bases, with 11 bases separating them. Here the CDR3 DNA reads TGCAGCGTTGAACCCCTCGTTAACGGGGAGCTGTTTTTT. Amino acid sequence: CSVEPLVNGELFF.

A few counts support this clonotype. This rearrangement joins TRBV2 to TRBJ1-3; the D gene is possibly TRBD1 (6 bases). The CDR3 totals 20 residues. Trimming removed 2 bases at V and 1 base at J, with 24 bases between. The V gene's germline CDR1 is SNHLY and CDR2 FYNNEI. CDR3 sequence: CASSERGIGAGGLSGNTIYF. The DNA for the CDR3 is TGTGCCAGCAGTGAAAGAGGAATCGGGGCCGGGGGGCTTTCTGGAAACACCATATATTTT.

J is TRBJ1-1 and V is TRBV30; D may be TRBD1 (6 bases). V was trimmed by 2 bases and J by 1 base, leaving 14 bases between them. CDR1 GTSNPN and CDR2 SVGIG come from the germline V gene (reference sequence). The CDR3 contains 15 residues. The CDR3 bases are TGTGCCTGGAGTTCCCTGGACAGCAGGAACACTGAAGCTTTCTTT. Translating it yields CAWSSLDSRNTEAFF.

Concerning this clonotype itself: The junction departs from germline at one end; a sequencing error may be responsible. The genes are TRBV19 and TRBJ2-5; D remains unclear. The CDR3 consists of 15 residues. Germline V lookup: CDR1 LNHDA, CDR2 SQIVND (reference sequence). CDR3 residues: CASSIWGTGQKTQYF. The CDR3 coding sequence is TGTGCCAGTAGTATATGGGGAACGGGCCAAAAGACCCAGTACTTC.

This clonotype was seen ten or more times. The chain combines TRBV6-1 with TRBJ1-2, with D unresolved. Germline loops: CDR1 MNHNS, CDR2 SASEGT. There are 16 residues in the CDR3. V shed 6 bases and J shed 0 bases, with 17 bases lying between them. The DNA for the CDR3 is TGTGCCAGCAGAAAGACATACCGGGATACTAACTATGGCTACACCTTC. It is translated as CASRKTYRDTNYGYTF.

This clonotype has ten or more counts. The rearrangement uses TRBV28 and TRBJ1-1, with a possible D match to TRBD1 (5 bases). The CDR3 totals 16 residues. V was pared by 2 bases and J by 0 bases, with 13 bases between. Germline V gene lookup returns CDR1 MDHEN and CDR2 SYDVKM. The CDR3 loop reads CASSLIGGTVNTEAFF. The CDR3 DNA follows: TGTGCCAGCAGTTTAATCGGGGGAACGGTGAACACTGAAGCTTTCTTT.

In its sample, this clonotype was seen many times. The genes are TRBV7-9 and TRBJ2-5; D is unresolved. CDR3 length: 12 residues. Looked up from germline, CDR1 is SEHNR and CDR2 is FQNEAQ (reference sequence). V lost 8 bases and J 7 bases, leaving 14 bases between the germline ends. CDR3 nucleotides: TGTGCCAGCGGACCTTCTCTTGGGACCCAGTACTTC. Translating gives CASGPSLGTQYF.

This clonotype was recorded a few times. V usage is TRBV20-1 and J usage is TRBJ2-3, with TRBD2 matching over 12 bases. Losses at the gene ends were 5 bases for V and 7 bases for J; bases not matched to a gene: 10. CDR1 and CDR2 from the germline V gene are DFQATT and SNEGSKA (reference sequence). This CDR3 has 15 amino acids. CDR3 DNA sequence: TGCAGTGCTCCCGTAACTAGCGGGAGGATAAATACGCAGTATTTT. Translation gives CSAPVTSGRINTQYF.

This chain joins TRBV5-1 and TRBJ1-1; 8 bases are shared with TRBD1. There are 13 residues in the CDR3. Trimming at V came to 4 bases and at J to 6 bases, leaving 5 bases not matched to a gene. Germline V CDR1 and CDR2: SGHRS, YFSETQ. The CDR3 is CASSPQGGPEAFF. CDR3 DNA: TGCGCCAGCAGCCCACAGGGGGGCCCTGAAGCTTTCTTT.

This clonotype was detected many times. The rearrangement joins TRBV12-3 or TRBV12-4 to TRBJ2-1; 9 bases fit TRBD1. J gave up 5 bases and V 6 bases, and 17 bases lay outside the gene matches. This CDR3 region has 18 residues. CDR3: CASSSNLPGQGGHNEQFF. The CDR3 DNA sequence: TGTGCCAGCAGCTCAAACCTTCCGGGACAGGGTGGCCACAATGAGCAGTTCTTC.

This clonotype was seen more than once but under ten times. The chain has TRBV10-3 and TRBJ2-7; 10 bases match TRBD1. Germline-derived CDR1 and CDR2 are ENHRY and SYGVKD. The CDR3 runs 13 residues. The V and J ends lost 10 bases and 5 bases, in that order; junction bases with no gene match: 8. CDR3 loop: CATGDRGSHEQYF. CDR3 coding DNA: TGTGCCACCGGGGACAGGGGAAGTCACGAGCAGTACTTC.

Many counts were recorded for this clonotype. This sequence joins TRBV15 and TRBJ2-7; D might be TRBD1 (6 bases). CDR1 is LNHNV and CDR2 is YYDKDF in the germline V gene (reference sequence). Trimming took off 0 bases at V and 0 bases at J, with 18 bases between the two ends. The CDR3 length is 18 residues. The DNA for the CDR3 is TGTGCCACCAGCAGAGATAACCGCCGGTGGGGGCCCTCCTACGAGCAGTACTTC. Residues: CATSRDNRRWGPSYEQYF.

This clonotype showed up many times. CDR3 protein: CSVAGSVYEQYF. The DNA of the CDR3 is TGCAGCGTTGCGGGTTCTGTCTACGAGCAGTACTTC. The V gene is TRBV29-1, the J gene TRBJ2-7; D not resolved. CDR3 length: 12 amino acids. V lost 4 bases and J lost 3, with 10 bases in between. CDR1 and CDR2 (germline): SQVTM, ANQGSEA.

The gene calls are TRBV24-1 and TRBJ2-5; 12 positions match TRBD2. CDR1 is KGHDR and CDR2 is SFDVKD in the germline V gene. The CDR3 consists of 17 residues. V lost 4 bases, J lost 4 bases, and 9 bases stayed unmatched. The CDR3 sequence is CATSDFGLAGRGETQYF. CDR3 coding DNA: TGTGCCACCAGTGACTTCGGACTAGCGGGAAGGGGAGAGACCCAGTACTTC.

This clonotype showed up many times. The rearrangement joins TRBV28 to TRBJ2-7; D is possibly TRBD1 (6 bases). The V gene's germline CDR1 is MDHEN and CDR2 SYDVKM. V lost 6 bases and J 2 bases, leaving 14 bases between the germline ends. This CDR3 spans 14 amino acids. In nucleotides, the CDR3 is TGTGCCAGCAGCCCGGGCAGGGGAGCCTACGAGCAGTACTTC. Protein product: CASSPGRGAYEQYF.

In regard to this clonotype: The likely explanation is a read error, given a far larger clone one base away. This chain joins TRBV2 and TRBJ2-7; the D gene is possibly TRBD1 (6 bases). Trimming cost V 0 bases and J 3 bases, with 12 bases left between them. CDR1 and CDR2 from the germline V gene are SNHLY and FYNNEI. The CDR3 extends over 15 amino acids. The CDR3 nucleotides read TGTGCCAGCAGTGAAGCAGGAGGACAGAACTACGAGCAGTACTTC. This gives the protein CASSEAGGQNYEQYF.

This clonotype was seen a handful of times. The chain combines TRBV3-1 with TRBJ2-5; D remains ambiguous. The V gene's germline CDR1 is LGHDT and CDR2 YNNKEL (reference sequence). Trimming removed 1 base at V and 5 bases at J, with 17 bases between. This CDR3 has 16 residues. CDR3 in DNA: TGTGCCAGCAGCCAAGTTTTGGCTAGTTCGTTGGAGACCCAGTACTTC. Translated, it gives CASSQVLASSLETQYF.

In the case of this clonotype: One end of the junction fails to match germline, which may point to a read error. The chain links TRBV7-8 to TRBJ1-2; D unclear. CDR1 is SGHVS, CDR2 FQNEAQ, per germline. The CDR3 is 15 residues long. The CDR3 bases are TGCGCCAGCAGCCAACCTGACCGACTAGACTATGGCTACACCTTC. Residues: CASSQPDRLDYGYTF.

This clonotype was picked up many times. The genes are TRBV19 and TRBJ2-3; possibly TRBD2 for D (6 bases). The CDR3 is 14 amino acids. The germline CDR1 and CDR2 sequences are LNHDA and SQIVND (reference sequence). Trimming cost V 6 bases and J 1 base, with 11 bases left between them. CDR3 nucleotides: TGTGCCAGTAGGACTAGGTCGGGCACAGATACGCAGTATTTT. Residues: CASRTRSGTDTQYF.

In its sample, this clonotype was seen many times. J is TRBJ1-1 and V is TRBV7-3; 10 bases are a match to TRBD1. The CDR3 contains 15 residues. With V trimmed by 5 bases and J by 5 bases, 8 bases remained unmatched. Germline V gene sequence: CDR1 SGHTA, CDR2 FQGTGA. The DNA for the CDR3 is TGTGCCAGCAGCCGTCCCCGGACAGGGGGGACTGAAGCTTTCTTT. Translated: CASSRPRTGGTEAFF. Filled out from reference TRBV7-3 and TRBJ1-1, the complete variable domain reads GAGVSQTPSNKVTEKGKYVELRCDPISGHTALYWYRQSLGQGPEFLIYFQGTGAADDSGLPNDRFFAVRPEGSVSTLKIQRTERGDSAVYLCASSRPRTGGTEAFFGQGTRLTVV.

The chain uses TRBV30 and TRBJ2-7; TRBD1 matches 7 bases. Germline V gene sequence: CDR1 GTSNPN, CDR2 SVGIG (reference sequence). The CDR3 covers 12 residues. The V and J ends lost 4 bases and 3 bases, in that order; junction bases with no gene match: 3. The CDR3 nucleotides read TGTGCCTGGAATCAGGGGGTCTACGAGCAGTACTTC. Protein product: CAWNQGVYEQYF.